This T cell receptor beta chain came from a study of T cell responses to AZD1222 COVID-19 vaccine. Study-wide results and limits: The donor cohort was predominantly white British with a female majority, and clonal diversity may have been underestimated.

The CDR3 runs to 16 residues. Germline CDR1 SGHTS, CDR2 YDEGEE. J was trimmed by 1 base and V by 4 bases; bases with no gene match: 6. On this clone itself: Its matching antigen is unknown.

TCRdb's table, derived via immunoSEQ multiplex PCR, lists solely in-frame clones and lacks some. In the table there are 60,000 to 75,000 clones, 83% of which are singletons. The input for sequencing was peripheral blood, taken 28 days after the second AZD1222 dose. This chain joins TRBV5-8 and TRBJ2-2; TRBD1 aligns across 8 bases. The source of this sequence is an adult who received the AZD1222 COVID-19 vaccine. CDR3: CASSRFGQGNTGELFF. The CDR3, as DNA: TGTGCCAGCAGCCGTTTCGGACAGGGGAACACCGGGGAGCTGTTTTTT.